These 17 T cell receptor beta chains were all obtained from the same sample, sequenced in a study of response to subunit inactivated influenza vaccine (dated by TCRdb to 2017 to 2018). The library came from RT-PCR. The run used an Illumina HiSeq 2500. TCRdb passed the public sequencing reads through fastp at Q25 and MiXCR, retaining productive beta sequences. Duplicate CDR3 protein sequences are folded into a single record with the most common DNA and genes. The sample includes about 700,000 distinct CDR3 sequences, with approximately 14% observed a single time. The ten largest account for more than 9% of the sample. This specimen was PBMCs from blood, taken roughly 13 days after vaccination. All receptors come from a man in his fifties who received an inactivated influenza vaccine. Donor details come from another sample of the same person, matched by shared clones.

The rearrangement links TRBV7-6 to TRBJ2-5; 7 bases line up with TRBD1. The CDR3 covers 16 residues. Trimming removed 1 base from V and 2 bases from J; junction bases left unmatched: 7. Looked up from germline, CDR1 is SGHVS and CDR2 is FNYEAQ. CDR3 sequence reads: CASSLEQTGRQETQYF. CDR3 DNA sequence: TGTGCCAGCAGCTTAGAACAGACAGGGCGGCAAGAGACCCAGTACTTC.

The rearrangement uses TRBV10-2 and TRBJ1-6; 7 nucleotides match TRBD1. This CDR3 contains 15 residues. The V gene end was trimmed by 3 bases and the J gene end by 10 bases; junction bases not matched to a gene: 9. Germline assignment: CDR1 WSHSY and CDR2 SAAADI. CDR3 in DNA: TGCGCCAGCAGTGAAAAGAGACAGGGAAGATCACCCCTCCACTTT. Protein product: CASSEKRQGRSPLHF.

This clonotype has just one count. The chain carries TRBV28 and TRBJ2-1; D uncertain. V gave up 5 bases and J gave up 3 bases, with 14 bases separating them. Germline V CDR1 and CDR2: MDHEN, SYDVKM. The CDR3 is 15 residues long. Here the CDR3 DNA reads TGTGCCAGCAGTCCCGAGACTGGTAGCTACAATGAGCAGTTCTTC. Its translation is CASSPETGSYNEQFF.

This clonotype has just a few counts. The chain couples TRBV29-1 to TRBJ2-3; D is unclear. Germline CDR1 SQVTM, CDR2 ANQGSEA. CDR3 length equals 16 residues. V dropped 6 bases and J dropped 1 base, with 20 bases sitting between them. The CDR3 spells CSVASTGRGGTDTQYF. CDR3 bases: TGCAGCGTCGCAAGCACGGGTAGAGGTGGCACAGATACGCAGTATTTT.

V gene TRBV10-3 combines with J gene TRBJ2-7, with D maybe TRBD1 (6 bases). The CDR3 has 12 residues. Germline V gene lookup returns CDR1 ENHRY and CDR2 SYGVKD. V dropped 8 bases and J dropped 5 bases, with 13 bases sitting between them. CDR3 bases: TGTGCCATCGCTAGGGGGTTCGACGAGCAGTACTTC. Protein sequence: CAIARGFDEQYF.

A few counts support this clonotype. The chain carries TRBV20-1 and TRBJ2-7; 9 bases map to TRBD1. Germline CDR1 is DFQATT and CDR2 is SNEGSKA (reference sequence). The CDR3 consists of 14 residues. J was trimmed by 1 base and V by 6 bases; bases with no gene match: 7. The CDR3 sequence is CSATGTGISYEQYF. The CDR3 DNA is TGCAGTGCCACCGGGACAGGGATTTCCTACGAGCAGTACTTC.

This rearrangement joins TRBV7-8 to TRBJ1-6; D is possibly TRBD1 (6 bases). The CDR3 is 17 residues long. Germline CDR1 is SGHVS and CDR2 is FQNEAQ. The V and J ends lost 5 bases and 9 bases respectively, with 23 bases between them. CDR3 loop: CASSVTGRSLIGSPLHF. The CDR3 region has the DNA TGTGCCAGCAGCGTCACAGGGAGATCCTTAATTGGTTCACCCCTCCACTTT.

V usage is TRBV6-2 or TRBV6-3 and J usage is TRBJ2-7; no clear D gene. CDR3 length: 12 residues. Germline values: CDR1 MNHEY, CDR2 SVGEGT. Deletions cut 6 bases from V and 5 bases from J, with 11 bases between. The CDR3 spells CASSHWSHEQYF. As DNA, the CDR3 is TGTGCCAGCAGCCATTGGAGCCACGAGCAGTACTTC.

The V gene is TRBV2, the J gene TRBJ2-7; either TRBD1 or TRBD2 may fit D (5 bases each). This CDR3 is built from 14 residues. V lost 2 bases and J lost 6, with 14 bases in between. Germline-derived CDR1 and CDR2 are SNHLY and FYNNEI. CDR3 amino acids: CASSENLGVGEQYF. The CDR3 DNA is TGTGCCAGCAGTGAAAATTTGGGGGTTGGCGAGCAGTACTTC.

This clonotype was observed at least ten times. In DNA, the CDR3 is TGTGCCAGCAGCTTAGCACAGGGGGCTGAAGCTTTCTTT. It translates to CASSLAQGAEAFF. The genes are TRBV7-2 and TRBJ1-1; 8 bases line up with TRBD1. The CDR3 extends over 13 amino acids. The V segment lost 0 bases and the J segment 6 bases; nucleotides outside the gene matches: 0. Germline values: CDR1 SGHTA, CDR2 FQGNSA.

The chain employs TRBV29-1 and TRBJ2-2; D might be TRBD2 (5 bases). This CDR3 comprises 13 residues. V gave up 3 bases and J gave up 8 bases, with 13 bases separating them. Per germline, CDR1 SQVTM and CDR2 ANQGSEA. CDR3 in amino acids: CSVDLAMSGELFF. The DNA of the CDR3 is TGCAGCGTTGATCTAGCCATGTCTGGGGAGCTGTTTTTT.

The sample holds a few counts of this clonotype. V is TRBV7-3 and J is TRBJ1-1; D call uncertain. The germline V gene has CDR1 SGHTA and CDR2 FQGTGA. Trimming left V 5 bases short and J 4 bases short, with 14 bases between. This CDR3 has 14 amino acids. CDR3 sequence: CASSQSGIGTEAFF. Here the CDR3 DNA reads TGTGCCAGCAGCCAGTCGGGTATCGGCACTGAAGCTTTCTTT.

This clonotype was observed at least ten times. V is TRBV20-1 and J is TRBJ2-1; TRBD2 matches at 14 bases. The CDR3 has 14 amino acids. Germline V gene lookup returns CDR1 DFQATT and CDR2 SNEGSKA (reference sequence). Trimming removed 5 bases from V and 6 bases from J; junction bases left unmatched: 3. CDR3 residues: CSAAGTSGSNEQFF. Written as DNA, the CDR3 is TGCAGTGCTGCCGGGACTAGCGGGAGCAATGAGCAGTTCTTC.

This clonotype was counted only a few times. CDR3 DNA: TGTGCCAGCAGCTTAGCGGTGTTAGGCGGTGCCCTTGATACGCAGTATTTT. This codes for CASSLAVLGGALDTQYF. The rearrangement links TRBV7-8 to TRBJ2-3; D not certain. CDR1 and CDR2 (germline): SGHVS, FQNEAQ. Trimming stripped 0 bases from V and 6 bases from J, with 19 bases between. The CDR3 spans 17 residues.

This clonotype has at least ten counts. The chain joins TRBV5-5 to TRBJ1-3, with D perhaps TRBD1 (6 bases). Per the germline V gene, CDR1 is SGHKS and CDR2 is YYEKEE (reference sequence). The V end lost 4 bases, the J end lost 4 bases, and 12 bases lay between the germline ends. The CDR3 totals 14 residues. CDR3 coding DNA: TGTGCCAGCAGCCGAGGACAGCCCGGAAACACCATATATTTT. This sequence encodes CASSRGQPGNTIYF.

The chain links TRBV2 to TRBJ2-5, with TRBD2 identical over 15 bases. The CDR3 loop spans 16 amino acids. V shed 4 bases and J 3 bases; nucleotides not matched to a gene: 3. Germline V CDR1 and CDR2: SNHLY, FYNNEI. CDR3 nucleotides: TGTGCCAGCAGTGGTGGACTAGCGGGAGGGGAAGAGACCCAGTACTTC. It specifies CASSGGLAGGEETQYF.

The chain has TRBV29-1 and TRBJ2-3; 10 nucleotides line up with TRBD2. The J segment lost 5 bases and the V segment lost 6 bases, leaving 14 bases of the junction unmatched. Germline CDR1 and CDR2: SQVTM and ANQGSEA. CDR3 size: 16 residues. The CDR3 loop reads CSVAEIAGGGGDTQYF. The CDR3 DNA reads as TGCAGCGTCGCCGAGATAGCGGGAGGAGGGGGAGATACGCAGTATTTT.